This T cell receptor (beta chain) stems from a study of blood T cell repertoires in COVID-19. About the study: Acute and convalescent COVID-19 samples came from the United States, Italy and Spain. Sample material is recorded as cDNA or gDNA derived from T cells, B-cell-depleted T cells, or PBMCs.

Original data processing: Using reference gene primer amplification, nucleated cell counts were estimated. Using immunoSEQ multiplex PCR, the repertoire was profiled, and TCRdb retains in-frame clones only, with some absent. V and J calls and clone size are those listed in that table; D and trimming were worked out from the DNA. Of roughly 120,000 clones listed, approximately 85% are singletons. The sample was peripheral blood. This sequence originates from a man aged 35 to 55 with acute or convalescent COVID-19.

The CDR3 sequence: CASSWDSNSYEQYF. CDR3 nucleotide sequence: TGTGCCAGCAGCTGGGACAGCAACTCCTACGAGCAGTACTTC. The chain joins TRBV5-5 to TRBJ2-7; 7 nucleotides line up with TRBD1. Per germline, CDR1 SGHKS and CDR2 YYEKEE (reference sequence). The V gene end was trimmed by 3 bases and the J gene end by 0 bases; junction bases not matched to a gene: 3. This CDR3 region has 14 residues.